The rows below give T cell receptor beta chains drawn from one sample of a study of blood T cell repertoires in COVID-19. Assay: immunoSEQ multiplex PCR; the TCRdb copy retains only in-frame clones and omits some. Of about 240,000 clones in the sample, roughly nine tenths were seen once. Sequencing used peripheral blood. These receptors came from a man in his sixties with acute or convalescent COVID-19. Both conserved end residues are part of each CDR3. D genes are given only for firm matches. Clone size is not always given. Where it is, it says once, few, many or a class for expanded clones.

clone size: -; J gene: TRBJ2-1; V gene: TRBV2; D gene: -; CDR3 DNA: TGTGCCAGCAGTGAAGTGCGTACCTCAACTCACAATGAGCAGTTCTTC; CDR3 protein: CASSEVRTSTHNEQFF
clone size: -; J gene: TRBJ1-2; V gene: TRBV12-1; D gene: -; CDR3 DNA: TGTGCCAGCAGCCGGCGTCAGGGATTGAGCTATGGCTACACCTTC; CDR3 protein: CASSRRQGLSYGYTF
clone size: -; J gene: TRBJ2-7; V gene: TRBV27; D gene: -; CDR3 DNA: TGTGCCAGCAGCCCTAGGAGCAGTGCCAGCGAGCAGTACTTC; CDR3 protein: CASSPRSSASEQYF
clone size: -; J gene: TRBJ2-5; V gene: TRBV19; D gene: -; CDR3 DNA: TGTGCCAGTAGTAAGGGGACAACAGAGACCCAGTACTTC; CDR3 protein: CASSKGTTETQYF
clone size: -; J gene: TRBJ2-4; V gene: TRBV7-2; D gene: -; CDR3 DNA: TGTGCCAGCAGCTTAGGGCCAGGGATAGACATTCAGTACTTC; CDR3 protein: CASSLGPGIDIQYF
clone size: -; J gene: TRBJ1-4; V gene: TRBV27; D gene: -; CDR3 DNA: TGTGCCAGCCGCGGTTCCGGGGAAGAAAAACTGTTTTTT; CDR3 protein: CASRGSGEEKLFF
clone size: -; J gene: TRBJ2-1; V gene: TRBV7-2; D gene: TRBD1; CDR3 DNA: TGTGCCAGCAGCGCCACGACAGGGGTCGGTGAGCAGTTCTTC; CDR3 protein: CASSATTGVGEQFF
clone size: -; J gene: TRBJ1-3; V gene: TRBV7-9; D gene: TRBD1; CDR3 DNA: TGTGCCAGCTCCGGGACAGGGGGCTCTGGAAACACCATATATTTT; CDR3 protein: CASSGTGGSGNTIYF
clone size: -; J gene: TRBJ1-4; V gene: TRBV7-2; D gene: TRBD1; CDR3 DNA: TGTGCCAGCAGCTTAGTTACAGGGGCAGGCCCGAATGAAAAACTGTTTTTT; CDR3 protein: CASSLVTGAGPNEKLFF
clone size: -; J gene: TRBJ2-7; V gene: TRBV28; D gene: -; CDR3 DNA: TGTGCCAGCAGTTTATTTCTTTCGAGCGGCACCAACTCCTACGAGCAGTACTTC; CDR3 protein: CASSLFLSSGTNSYEQYF
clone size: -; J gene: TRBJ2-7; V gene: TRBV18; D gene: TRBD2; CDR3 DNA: TGTGCCAGCTCACCGACTAGCGGGAGTTACGAGCAGTACTTC; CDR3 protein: CASSPTSGSYEQYF
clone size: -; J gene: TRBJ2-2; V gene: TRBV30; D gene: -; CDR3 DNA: TGTGCCTGGAGCCGGGGGTGGACCGGGGAGCTGTTTTTT; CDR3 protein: CAWSRGWTGELFF
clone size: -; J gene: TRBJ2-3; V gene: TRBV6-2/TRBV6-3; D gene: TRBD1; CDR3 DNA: TGTGCCAGCAGTTACGGGACAGGCACAGATACGCAGTATTTT; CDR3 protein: CASSYGTGTDTQYF
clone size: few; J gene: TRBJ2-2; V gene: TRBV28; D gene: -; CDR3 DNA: TGTGCCAGCCAGTTCCCCGGGACACTTAACACCGGGGAGCTGTTTTTT; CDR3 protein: CASQFPGTLNTGELFF
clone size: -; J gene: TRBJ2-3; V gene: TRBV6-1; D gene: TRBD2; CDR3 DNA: TGTGCCAGCAGTGAAGAGGCGACGGGACTAGCGGGAGGGATAAGCACAGATACGCAGTATTTT; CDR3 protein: CASSEEATGLAGGISTDTQYF
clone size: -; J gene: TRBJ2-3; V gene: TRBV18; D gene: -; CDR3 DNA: TGTGCCAGCTCACCACAGGAAAGGGGGTTAAGCACAGATACGCAGTATTTT; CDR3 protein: CASSPQERGLSTDTQYF
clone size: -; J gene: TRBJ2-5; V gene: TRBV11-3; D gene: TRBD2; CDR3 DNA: TGTGCCAGCAGCTCCAGGACTAGCGGCTACCAAGAGACCCAGTACTTC; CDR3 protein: CASSSRTSGYQETQYF
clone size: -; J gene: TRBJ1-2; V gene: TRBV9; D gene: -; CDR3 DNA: TGTGCCAGCAGCGTACTAGACGGAGCTAACTATGGCTACACCTTC; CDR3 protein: CASSVLDGANYGYTF
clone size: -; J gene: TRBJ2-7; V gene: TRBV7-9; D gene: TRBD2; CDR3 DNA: TGTGCCAGCAGCTTACGGGAGGGCCCCTACGAGCAGTACTTC; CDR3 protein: CASSLREGPYEQYF
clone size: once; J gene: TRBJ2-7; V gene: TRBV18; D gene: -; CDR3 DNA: TGTGCCAGCTCACAAGTGGACGGGGAAGGGTACGAGCAGTACTTC; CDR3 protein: CASSQVDGEGYEQYF
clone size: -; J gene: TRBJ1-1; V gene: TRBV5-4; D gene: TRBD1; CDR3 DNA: TGTGCCAGCAGCTCGCCCGGACAGGGGAGGGAGACTGAAGCTTTCTTT; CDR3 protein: CASSSPGQGRETEAFF
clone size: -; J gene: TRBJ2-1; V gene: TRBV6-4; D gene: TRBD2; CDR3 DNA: TGTGCCAGCAGTTCATACTCGGGACTAGCGGGAGTGAATGAGCAGTTCTTC; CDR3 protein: CASSSYSGLAGVNEQFF
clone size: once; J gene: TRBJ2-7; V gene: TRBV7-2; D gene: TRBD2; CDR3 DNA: TGTGCCAGCAGCTTGGGGAGGGGCGGTGGGAGCTACGAGCAGTACTTC; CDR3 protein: CASSLGRGGGSYEQYF
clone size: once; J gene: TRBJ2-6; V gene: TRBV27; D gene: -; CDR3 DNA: TGTGCCAGCAGTGTTAGCCCTCTCGGGGCCAACGTCCTGACTTTC; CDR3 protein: CASSVSPLGANVLTF
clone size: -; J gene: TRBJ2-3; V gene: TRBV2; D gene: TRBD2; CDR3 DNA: TGTGCCAGCAGGACTAGCGGGACCACAGATACGCAGTATTTT; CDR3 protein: CASRTSGTTDTQYF
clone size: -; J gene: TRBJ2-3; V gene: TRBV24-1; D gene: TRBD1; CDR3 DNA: TGTGCCACCAGTGATTTGCCGGGACAGGGCACAGATACGCAGTATTTT; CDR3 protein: CATSDLPGQGTDTQYF
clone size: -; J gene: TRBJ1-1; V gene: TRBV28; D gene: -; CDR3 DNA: TGTGCCAGCAGTGCCCCCGGGACAACGAACACTGAAGCTTTCTTT; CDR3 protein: CASSAPGTTNTEAFF
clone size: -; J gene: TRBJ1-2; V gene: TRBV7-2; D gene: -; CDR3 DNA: TGTGCCAGCAGCCCCTCGACAAGCGGCTACACCTTC; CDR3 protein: CASSPSTSGYTF